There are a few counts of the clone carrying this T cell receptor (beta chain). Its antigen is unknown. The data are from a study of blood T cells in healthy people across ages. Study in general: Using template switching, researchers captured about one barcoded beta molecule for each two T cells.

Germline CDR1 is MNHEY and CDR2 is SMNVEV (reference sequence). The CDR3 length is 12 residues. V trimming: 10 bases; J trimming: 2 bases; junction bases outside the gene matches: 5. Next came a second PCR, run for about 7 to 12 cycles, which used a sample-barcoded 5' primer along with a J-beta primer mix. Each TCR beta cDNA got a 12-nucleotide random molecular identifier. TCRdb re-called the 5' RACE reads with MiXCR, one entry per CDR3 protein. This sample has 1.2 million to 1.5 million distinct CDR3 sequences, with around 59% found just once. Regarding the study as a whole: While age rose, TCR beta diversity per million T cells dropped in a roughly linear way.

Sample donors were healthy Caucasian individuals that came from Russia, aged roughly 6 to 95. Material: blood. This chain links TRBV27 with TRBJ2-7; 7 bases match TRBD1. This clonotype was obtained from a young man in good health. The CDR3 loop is CATRQGPYEQYF. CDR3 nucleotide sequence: TGTGCCACCCGACAGGGACCCTACGAGCAGTACTTC.